The following is a T cell receptor (beta chain) sequence with its context. The target of this receptor is not known. No qualities accompany the bases; no much larger clone lies one base away. Healthy HIV-negative adults with no recently reported acute infections or vaccinations were included as donors. Every donor was a Caucasian adult residing in Nashville, Tennessee, USA. Magnetic negative selection was used to enrich CD4+ T cells, after which naive cells were positively selected on CD45RA and the negative fraction became the memory subset. Blood was obtained by leukapheresis, after which PBMCs were separated by Ficoll-Histopaque density gradient centrifugation and cryopreserved in liquid nitrogen vapor phase. Purity and quantity of every magnetically sorted T cell population were checked by analytical flow cytometry. From each sorted fraction, genomic DNA was isolated and quantified by UV absorbance on a Nanodrop 2000c.

Counted from cysteine to phenylalanine, this CDR3 has 16 amino acids. The DNA shown is the 48-base CDR3, in frame from base 1. The junction carries 12 bases between V and J, which are trimmed by 4 bases and 0 bases respectively. In the germline V gene, CDR1 corresponds to MGHRA and CDR2 to YSYEKL. These data are taken from a study of shared clonotypes between healthy human individuals (dated by TCRdb to 2020 to 2021). General notes on the study: The cohort comprised a couple of women and a few men aged 18 to 49 years. Different laboratories and diverse techniques were used to prepare libraries and sequence TCR repertoires, to increase sequencing depth and limit assay-specific biases. For each donor, three plates each were used for CD4 naive and CD4 memory, two plates were used for CD8 naive, and one plate was used for CD8 memory. Leukapheresis yielded between about 0.85 and 9.5 billion PBMCs per donor. To estimate repertoire size and how much clonotype sharing occurs between individuals, the study deeply sequenced the blood TCR repertoires of five healthy adults.

Using the deep immunoSEQ assay, TCR CDR3 regions were amplified from genomic DNA by multiplex PCR. Genomic DNA extracted from each cell subset was distributed evenly over all wells of several immunoSEQ 96-well plates, and each plate served as one replicate. For sorted subsets, roughly 190 ng of genomic DNA, equivalent to tens of thousands of T cell genomes, went into each replicate PCR. The purified libraries were quantified using a Qubit 3.0 fluorometer, sized with a Bioanalyzer 2100, and then quantified again using the KAPA Library Quantification kit. Every immunoSEQ 96-well plate was sequenced on a dedicated single-read 150-cycle Illumina NextSeq 550 flow cell. The authors' pipeline ran thus. Because only junctional sequences without quality scores were contained in the immunoSEQ output, filtering matching that applied to full-length reads could not be performed. Sequences were annotated with PyIR, a Python wrapper for IgBLAST v1.9, and V/J genes and CDR3 were assigned using IMGT germline references. Any read was removed if the V/J assignment was weak (E-value above 1e-6), the CDR3 was missing, or the read contained stop codons, out-of-frame junctions, or ambiguous translated residues. A V3J clonotype was defined by an identical inferred V gene, J gene, and CDR3 amino acid sequence. To compute the percentage overlap between repertoires, the number of shared unique clonotypes was divided by the size of the smaller repertoire. Richness of each repertoire was evaluated using RTK rarefaction, the Chao1 estimator, and Recon v2.1 estimates of unobserved clonotypes. OLGA was used to compute generation probabilities for all TCRbeta clonotypes that the gDNA method yielded from a handful of donors. TCRdb re-hosts the immuneACCESS table, in-frame sequences only. Its copies lack some clones; in the studies checked, an unresolved V gene accounts for under half of them, and the cause for the rest is not known. The V and J calls and clone size are taken from that table; D and trimming were inferred from the DNA. In all, the sample holds just over 2,000,000 clones, and 85% to 95% of those were seen once. Around 0.13% of the sample goes to the ten largest clones.

Beyond this particular receptor, the publication reports: Based on pairwise subsampling, the degree of clonotype sharing among donors was expected to be affected by sequencing depth. Rarefaction of sorted-subset datasets indicated incomplete sequencing despite the large sequencing depth. Sampling was limited to blood, and TCR repertoires in tissue likely differ from TCR repertoires in blood. Compared with non-shared clonotypes, the clonotypes found in all four sorted-subset donors had higher generation probabilities. Around 5.4% of naive CD4, 3.5% of naive CD8, 2% to 2.5% of memory CD4, and about 0.4% of memory CD8 clonotypes were shared across a handful of donors. Because the study included a small number of donors, the genetic and exposure-history diversity represented was limited. Larger estimated clonotype richness was generally found for naive subsets than for memory subsets.

Sequencing used naive CD4+ T cells sorted from blood. What this sample's cell subset or site label stands for: CD45RA+ positively selected. The V and J genes are TRBV4-1 and TRBJ2-2; the D match is possibly TRBD1 or TRBD2, with 5 bases aligned in each. The source is a man younger than 35 in good health. The CDR3 is CASSRVGRSNTGELFF. The sequenced DNA: TGCGCCAGCAGCCGAGTGGGACGGTCGAACACCGGGGAGCTGTTTTTT.